Sequencing of this T cell receptor (beta chain) was carried out in a study of CD8+ T cells in alopecia areata. Looking at the study overall: Treated patients received severity scores based on the percentage of scalp area affected.

The CDR3 is 13 amino acids. CDR1 and CDR2 (germline): PRHDT, FYEKMQ (reference sequence). V was pared by 6 bases and J by 7 bases, with 15 bases between. Whole-study findings and limits: Researchers report lesional scalp, most notably alopecia totalis/universalis, outstripped normal scalp in clonality. Sequence data from scalp samples additionally include resident alphabeta T cells of normal skin.

The treatment here: oral pan-JAK inhibitor, 5-10 mg twice daily. Obtained from alopecia areata patients were lesional scalp punch biopsies along with peripheral blood. Extracted from the samples, RNA was reverse transcribed into cDNA to serve as the sequencing template. The repertoire was sequenced with immunoSEQ multiplex PCR; TCRdb's copy has only in-frame clones and lacks some. Of roughly 280,000 clones listed, around three fifths are singletons. Concerning this clone itself: As yet, its antigen is unknown.

The sequencing here drew on CD4+ T cells sorted from blood, taken around week 54, from a patient treated with tofacitinib. The sequence derives from a human donor with alopecia areata. V is TRBV13 and J is TRBJ2-5; no clear D gene. CDR3 DNA: TGTGCCAGCAGTCCGAAACCGACACCGACCCAGTACTTC. Amino acid sequence: CASSPKPTPTQYF.